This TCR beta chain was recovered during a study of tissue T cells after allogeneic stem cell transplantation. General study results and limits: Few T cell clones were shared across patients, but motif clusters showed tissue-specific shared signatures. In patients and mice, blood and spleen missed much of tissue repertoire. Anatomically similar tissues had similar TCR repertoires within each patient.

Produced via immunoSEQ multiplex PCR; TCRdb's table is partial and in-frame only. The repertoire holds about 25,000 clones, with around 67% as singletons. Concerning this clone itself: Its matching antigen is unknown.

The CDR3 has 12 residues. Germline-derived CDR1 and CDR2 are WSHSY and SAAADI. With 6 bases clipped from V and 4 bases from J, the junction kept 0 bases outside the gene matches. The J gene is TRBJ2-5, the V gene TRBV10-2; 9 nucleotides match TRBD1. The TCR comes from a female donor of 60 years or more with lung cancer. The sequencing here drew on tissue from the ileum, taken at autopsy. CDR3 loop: CASRTGGETQYF. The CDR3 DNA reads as TGCGCCAGCAGGACAGGGGGAGAGACCCAGTACTTC.